This T cell receptor beta chain emerged from a study of OX40 agonist ivuxolimab in advanced cancers. Here immunoSEQ multiplex PCR was the method, and the copy in TCRdb shows in-frame clones only, minus some. The sample carries around 62,000 clones, roughly 73% recorded once. Systemic immunosuppression or autoimmune disease history was grounds to exclude patients. Sequencing was performed on CD4+ or CD8+ T cells sorted from blood, taken in a trial of the OX40 agonist ivuxolimab. This clonotype was obtained from an adult with an advanced solid tumor such as melanoma, head and neck, liver or kidney cancer.

The CDR3, as DNA: TGTGCCAGCAGCTTGGTTCAGGGGAGCTCCTACAATGAGCAGTTCTTC. This sequence encodes CASSLVQGSSYNEQFF. This chain uses TRBV7-9 with TRBJ2-1; tentatively, D is TRBD1 (6 bases). Between the trimmed V and J ends, which lost 3 bases and 0 bases, there was a span of 12 bases. CDR3 size: 16 residues. CDR1 is SEHNR and CDR2 is FQNEAQ in the germline V gene (reference sequence).